This T cell receptor (beta chain) was captured in a study of shared clonotypes between healthy human individuals. Data came from immunoSEQ multiplex PCR; TCRdb stores just in-frame clones and leaves some out. The repertoire holds 1.6 million or so clones, with around 98.5% as singletons. V was pared by 6 bases and J by 7 bases, with 8 bases of the junction left unmatched. Germline-derived CDR1 and CDR2 are MNHEY and SMNVEV (reference sequence). The CDR3 consists of 14 residues. Sequenced material: naive CD4+ T cells sorted from blood. The subset: CD45RA+ positively selected. The rearrangement links TRBV27 to TRBJ1-2; TRBD1 aligns across 10 bases. The source is a man aged 30 to 39 in good health. The CDR3 loop is CASSPDRGTLGYTF. The CDR3, as DNA: TGTGCCAGCAGCCCGGACAGGGGGACACTTGGCTACACCTTC.